This T cell receptor (beta chain) was recovered during a study of blood T cell repertoires in COVID-19. The V gene's germline CDR1 is LNHDA and CDR2 SQIVND (reference sequence). This CDR3 contains 14 residues. V was cut by 4 bases and J by 2 bases, with 12 bases left in between. Seattle's enrolled individuals joined amid active infection and were then monitored longitudinally. The table came from immunoSEQ multiplex PCR; TCRdb's copy has only in-frame clones and leaves some out. In the table there are some 200,000 clones, around 94% of which are singletons. The sequenced material came from peripheral blood. The V gene is TRBV19, the J gene TRBJ2-7; D is perhaps TRBD1 (5 bases). This receptor was identified in a man younger than 40 with COVID-19, enrolled during active disease. CDR3 region: CASSSRQTPYEQYF. CDR3 sequence (DNA): TGTGCCAGTAGTAGCCGACAGACCCCCTACGAGCAGTACTTC.